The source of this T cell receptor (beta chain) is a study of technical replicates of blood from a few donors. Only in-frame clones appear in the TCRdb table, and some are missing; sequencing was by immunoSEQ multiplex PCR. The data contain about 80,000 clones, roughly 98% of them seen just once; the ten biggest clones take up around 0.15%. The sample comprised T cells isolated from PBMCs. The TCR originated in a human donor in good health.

The CDR3 DNA reads TGTGCCACCCGTCTGGAGGTCGGGGAGACCCAGTACTTC. Protein: CATRLEVGETQYF. The V and J genes are TRBV28 and TRBJ2-5; maybe TRBD2 (5 bases). Deletions cut 10 bases from V and 5 bases from J, with 17 bases between. CDR1 and CDR2 from the germline V gene are MDHEN and SYDVKM. CDR3 length: 13 residues.